Included here is one T cell receptor beta chain sequence, with context. The data were taken from a study of T-cell memory formation after mild COVID-19. In the study overall: TCR clusters were mostly donor specific.

TCRdb re-analysed the 5' RACE reads in MiXCR, keeping a single row per CDR3 protein. This sample has around 250,000 distinct CDR3 sequences; approximately 15% occur once, and the top ten carry roughly 21%. CDR1 and CDR2 from the germline V gene are MNHEY and SVGAGI. The length of the CDR3 is 15 residues. The V end was cut by 6 bases, the J end by 1 base, with 16 bases between. The V and J genes are TRBV6-5 and TRBJ2-7; D is ambiguous. The TCR sequence derives from a man aged 18 to 29 who had mild COVID-19 (a few samples of this study predate the infection). Cell type and time point are not known. Sequences were obtained from PBMCs or a T cell subset sorted from them (not recorded which). CDR3 sequence: CASRQTRALSYEQYV. CDR3 sequence (DNA): TGTGCCAGCAGACAAACAAGGGCCCTATCCTACGAGCAGTACGTC.